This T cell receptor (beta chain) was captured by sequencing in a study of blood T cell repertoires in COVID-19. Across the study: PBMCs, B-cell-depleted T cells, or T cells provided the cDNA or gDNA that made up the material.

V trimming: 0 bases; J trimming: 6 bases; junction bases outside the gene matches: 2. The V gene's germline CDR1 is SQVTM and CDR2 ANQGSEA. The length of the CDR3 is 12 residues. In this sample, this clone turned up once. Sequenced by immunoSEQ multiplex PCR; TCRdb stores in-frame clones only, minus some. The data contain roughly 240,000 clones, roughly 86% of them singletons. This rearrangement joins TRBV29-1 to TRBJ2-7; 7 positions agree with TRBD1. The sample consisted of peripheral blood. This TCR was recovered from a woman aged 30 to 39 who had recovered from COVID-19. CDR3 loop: CSVEDYRGEQYF. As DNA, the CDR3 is TGCAGCGTTGAAGACTACAGGGGCGAGCAGTACTTC.